Below, one T cell receptor beta chain is given with its context. The entry originates in a study of T cell responses to AZD1222 COVID-19 vaccine. Generated by immunoSEQ multiplex PCR, the TCRdb table keeps only in-frame clones and is missing some. The sample lists roughly 120,000 clones, around 90% occurring once. This TCR was recovered from an adult in good health. Material: peripheral blood, obtained on day 0 of AZD1222 vaccination.

The CDR3 DNA sequence: TGTGCCACTACGGACAGGGGGCAAACCGGGGAGCTGTTTTTT. It codes for CATTDRGQTGELFF. The genes are TRBV24-1 and TRBJ2-2, with 11 bases fitting TRBD1. This CDR3 is 14 amino acids long. With 10 bases clipped from V and 5 bases from J, the junction kept 5 bases outside the gene matches. CDR1 and CDR2 from the germline V gene are KGHDR and SFDVKD.